A single sample gave rise to the 13 T cell receptor beta chains below, sequenced in a study of T cell responses to AZD1222 COVID-19 vaccine. TCRdb keeps only in-frame clones here, not all; method: immunoSEQ multiplex PCR. Of 120,000 to 150,000 clones listed, roughly nine tenths are singletons. Specimen: peripheral blood, collected 28 days after the second AZD1222 dose. The receptors here all came from an adult who received the AZD1222 COVID-19 vaccine.

This clone came up a few times. CDR3 residues: CASSLGGSQNEQFF. The CDR3 DNA reads as TGTGCCAGCAGCTTAGGGGGCAGCCAGAATGAGCAGTTCTTC. The chain is built from TRBV7-8 and TRBJ2-1, with D tentatively TRBD1 (5 bases). The CDR3 sequence is 14 residues long. V was pared by 1 base and J by 7 bases, with 11 bases between. Germline V CDR1 and CDR2: SGHVS, FQNEAQ.

The gene calls are TRBV2 and TRBJ1-4; D unclear. Deletions cut 2 bases from V and 5 bases from J, with 12 bases between. Germline V gene sequence: CDR1 SNHLY, CDR2 FYNNEI. The CDR3 is 15 amino acids. As DNA, the CDR3 is TGTGCCAGCAGTGAAAATTCGATGGGGAATGAAAAACTGTTTTTT. Residues: CASSENSMGNEKLFF.

This chain links TRBV9 with TRBJ2-1, with D maybe TRBD1 (6 bases). V was clipped by 3 bases and J by 1 base, with 8 bases between them. The germline gives CDR1 SGDLS, CDR2 YYNGEE. This CDR3 comprises 14 residues. This CDR3 reads CASSGRGSYNEQFF. CDR3 nucleotides: TGTGCCAGCAGCGGCAGGGGTTCCTACAATGAGCAGTTCTTC.

The gene calls are TRBV3-1 (or the pseudogene TRBV3-2) and TRBJ2-5, with 14 positions matching TRBD2. The CDR3 loop spans 20 amino acids. Germline CDR1 LGHDT, CDR2 YNNKEL (reference sequence). The J segment lost 6 bases and the V segment lost 1 base, leaving 16 bases of the junction unmatched. The CDR3 sequence: CASSQVAGTSGRRLSKTQYF. CDR3 DNA: TGTGCCAGCAGCCAAGTGGCCGGGACTAGCGGGAGACGCCTTTCGAAGACCCAGTACTTC.

V is TRBV5-6 and J is TRBJ2-3; D gene uncertain. Trimming took 4 bases from V and 1 from J, leaving 4 bases between them. Germline V gene lookup returns CDR1 SGHDT and CDR2 YYEEEE. CDR3 length equals 12 residues. The CDR3 coding sequence is TGTGCCAGCAGCGCTGGCACAGATACGCAGTATTTT. Translation gives CASSAGTDTQYF.

The chain joins TRBV5-4 to TRBJ1-1; D unclear. The CDR3 is made up of 12 amino acids. Deletions cut 2 bases from V and 0 bases from J, with 2 bases between. The germline V gene encodes CDR1 SGHNT and CDR2 YYREEE (reference sequence). The CDR3 bases are TGTGCCAGCAGCTTCCTGAACACTGAAGCTTTCTTT. It translates to CASSFLNTEAFF.

The V and J genes are TRBV5-6 and TRBJ1-1; 9 bases are a match to TRBD1. The J segment lost 0 bases and the V segment lost 3 bases, leaving 15 bases of the junction unmatched. Germline V gives CDR1 SGHDT, CDR2 YYEEEE. The CDR3 sequence is 19 residues long. In DNA form, the CDR3 reads TGTGCCAGCAGCTACGCTACAGGGGGCGATTTGGGCATGAACACTGAAGCTTTCTTT. This translates into CASSYATGGDLGMNTEAFF.

A single count supports this clone. The chain combines TRBV6-5 with TRBJ1-4; D possibly corresponds to TRBD1 (5 bases). There are 14 residues in the CDR3. V lost 8 bases and J lost 6, with 16 bases in between. Germline values: CDR1 MNHEY, CDR2 SVGAGI. The CDR3 loop reads CASGTDWRDEKLFF. In nucleotides, the CDR3 is TGTGCCAGCGGGACCGACTGGAGGGATGAAAAACTGTTTTTT.

The V gene is TRBV5-4, the J gene TRBJ2-1; TRBD2 might be the D (6 bases). V was pared by 2 bases and J by 6 bases, with 9 bases between. Germline assignment: CDR1 SGHNT and CDR2 YYREEE (reference sequence). This CDR3 spans 13 amino acids. CDR3 bases: TGTGCCAGCAGCTTAACGGGAGCCAATGAGCAGTTCTTC. It is translated as CASSLTGANEQFF.

This clone was seen just once. The genes are TRBV4-2 and TRBJ1-2; maybe TRBD1 (5 bases). Deletions cut 1 base from V and 8 bases from J, with 14 bases between. Germline V gene data show CDR1 as LGHNA and CDR2 as YNFKEQ. This CDR3 region has 14 residues. In nucleotides, the CDR3 is TGTGCCAGCAGCCAAGCCGGGACGGAGGAGGGCTACACCTTC. As protein: CASSQAGTEEGYTF.

Only one count was recorded for this clone. The chain couples TRBV27 to TRBJ1-6, with a tentative D call TRBD1 (6 bases). Trimming took 4 bases from V and 5 from J, leaving 18 bases between them. Germline assignment: CDR1 MNHEY and CDR2 SMNVEV (reference sequence). The CDR3 covers 17 residues. The CDR3 is CASSSPLTGPDNSPLHF. Here the CDR3 DNA reads TGTGCCAGCAGTTCCCCGCTCACAGGGCCTGATAATTCACCCCTCCACTTT.

This clone was seen a single time. The gene calls are TRBV7-3 and TRBJ2-3, with D possibly TRBD2 on 6 matching bases. The germline V gene has CDR1 SGHTA and CDR2 FQGTGA. Trimming cost V 5 bases and J 4 bases, with 10 bases left between them. The CDR3 runs 13 residues. Written as DNA, the CDR3 is TGTGCCAGCAGCCTGGGAGGTCCAGATACGCAGTATTTT. It translates to CASSLGGPDTQYF.

In DNA form, the CDR3 reads TGTGCCATCAAGGGGGACACCGGCACAGATACGCAGTATTTT. Amino acids: CAIKGDTGTDTQYF. The chain links TRBV10-3 to TRBJ2-3, with a weak D call TRBD1 (6 bases). Germline V lookup: CDR1 ENHRY, CDR2 SYGVKD. The CDR3 spans 14 residues. V lost 7 bases and J 1 base, leaving 12 bases between the germline ends.